This T cell receptor (beta chain) was found in a study of control samples from healthy donors and cancer patients (dated by TCRdb to 2018 to 2020). This clone was counted only a few times. The specificity of this receptor is unknown. Base qualities are missing; no much larger clone stands one base away. From cysteine to phenylalanine, the CDR3 is 16 amino acids long. Only the CDR3 DNA stays, 48 bases, in frame from base 1. CDR1 and CDR2, looked up from the germline V gene, are SGHRS and YFSETQ. V loses 4 bases of germline sequence and J loses 2 bases, and the interval between the two ends is 17 bases. Library preparation was by the immunoSEQ multiplex PCR assay. The source is immuneACCESS, and TCRdb retained only in-frame sequences with V and J called. Part of the clones is not carried over; for the studies checked, unresolved V genes explain less than half of this, and the remainder is unexplained. The sample records 90,000 to 100,000 clones, about 88% of which are singletons. The ten largest clones add up to approximately 15% of the sample.

The material sequenced was blood. The sequence is built from TRBV5-1 and TRBJ2-3; TRBD2 is a possible D gene, resting on 6 matching bases. The sequence was obtained from a woman aged 70-85 years in good health. The sequenced DNA is TGCGCCAGCAGCCCCTCGGGAGTTGCGGCCACAGATACGCAGTATTTT. It is translated as CASSPSGVAATDTQYF.